One sample yielded the 2 T cell receptor beta chains listed below, sequenced in a study of blood T cells in healthy people across ages. Using a J-beta primer mix together with a sample-barcoded 5' primer, a second PCR was run for roughly 6 to 11 cycles. TCRdb itself ran the 5' RACE reads through MiXCR, one entry per CDR3 protein. The profile shows around 1,800,000 distinct CDR3 sequences, around 42% of them singletons. The specimen was blood. These receptors came from a human donor in good health.

The genes are TRBV6-5 and TRBJ1-2, with 9 positions matching TRBD1. The germline CDR1 and CDR2 sequences are MNHEY and SVGAGI. V lost 6 bases, J lost 6 bases, and 8 bases stayed unmatched. The CDR3 totals 14 residues. The CDR3 loop is CASRSGTGIDGYTF. As DNA, the CDR3 is TGTGCCAGCAGATCCGGGACAGGGATCGATGGCTACACCTTC.

This clonotype turned up a few times. The CDR3 coding sequence is TGCAGCGTTCGGGTTAGCAATCAGCCCCAGCATTTT. This sequence encodes CSVRVSNQPQHF. The genes are TRBV29-1 and TRBJ1-5; D is unclear. V dropped 5 bases and J dropped 0 bases, with 5 bases sitting between them. Germline CDR1 reads SQVTM; CDR2 reads ANQGSEA. This CDR3 comprises 12 residues.